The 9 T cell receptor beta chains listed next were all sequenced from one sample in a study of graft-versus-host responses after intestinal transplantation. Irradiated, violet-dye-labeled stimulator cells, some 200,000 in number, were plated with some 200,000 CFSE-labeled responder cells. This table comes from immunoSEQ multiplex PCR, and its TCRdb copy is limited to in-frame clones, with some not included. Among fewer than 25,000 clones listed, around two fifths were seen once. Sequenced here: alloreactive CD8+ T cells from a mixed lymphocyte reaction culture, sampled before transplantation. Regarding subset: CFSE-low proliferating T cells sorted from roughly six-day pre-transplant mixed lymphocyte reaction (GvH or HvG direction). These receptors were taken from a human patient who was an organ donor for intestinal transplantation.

The CDR3 DNA reads TGTGCCTCGGAGCGGGAGCCCGCCCCCAGCTACAATGAGCAGTTCTTC. This sequence encodes CASEREPAPSYNEQFF. The chain carries TRBV30 and TRBJ2-1; 8 bases align to TRBD2. Germline CDR1 is GTSNPN and CDR2 is SVGIG (reference sequence). V gave up 7 bases and J gave up 3 bases; unmatched junction bases: 14. This CDR3 contains 16 residues.

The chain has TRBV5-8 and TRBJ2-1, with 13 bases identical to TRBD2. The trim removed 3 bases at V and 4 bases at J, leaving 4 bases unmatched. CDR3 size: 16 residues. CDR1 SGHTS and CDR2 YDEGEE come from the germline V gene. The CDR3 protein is CASSSWTSGGYNEQFF. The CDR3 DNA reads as TGTGCCAGCAGCTCCTGGACTAGCGGGGGTTACAATGAGCAGTTCTTC.

The CDR3 coding sequence is TGTGCCAGCAGCTTTCTGAACACTGAAGCTTTCTTT. This translates into CASSFLNTEAFF. The rearrangement joins TRBV25-1 to TRBJ1-1; no firm D call. This CDR3 is built from 12 residues. Germline loops: CDR1 MGHDK, CDR2 SYGVNS. Trimming left V 6 bases short and J 0 bases short, with 5 bases between.

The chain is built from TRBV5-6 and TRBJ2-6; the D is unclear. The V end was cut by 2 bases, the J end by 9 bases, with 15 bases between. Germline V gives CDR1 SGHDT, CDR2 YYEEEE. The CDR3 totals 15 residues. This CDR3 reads CASSLKGPLGNVLTF. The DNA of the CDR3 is TGTGCCAGCAGCTTAAAGGGCCCCCTGGGCAACGTCCTGACTTTC.

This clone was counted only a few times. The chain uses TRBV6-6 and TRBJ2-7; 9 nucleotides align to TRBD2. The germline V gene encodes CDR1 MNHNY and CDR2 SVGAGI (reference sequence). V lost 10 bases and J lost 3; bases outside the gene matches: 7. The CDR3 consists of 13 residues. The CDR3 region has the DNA TGTGCCATCATCCAGCGGGGGGTCTACGAGCAGTACTTC. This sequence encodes CAIIQRGVYEQYF.

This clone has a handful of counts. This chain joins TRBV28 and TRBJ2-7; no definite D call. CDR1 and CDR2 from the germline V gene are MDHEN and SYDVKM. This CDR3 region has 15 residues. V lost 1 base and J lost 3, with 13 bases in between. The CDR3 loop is CASSLLLGLNYEQYF. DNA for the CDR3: TGTGCCAGCAGTTTATTGTTGGGCCTGAACTACGAGCAGTACTTC.

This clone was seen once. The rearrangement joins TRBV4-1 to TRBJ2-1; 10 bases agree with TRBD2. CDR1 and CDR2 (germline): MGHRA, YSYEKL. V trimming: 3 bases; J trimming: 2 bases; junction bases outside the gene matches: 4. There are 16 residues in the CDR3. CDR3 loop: CASSQELAGTYNEQFF. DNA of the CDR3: TGCGCCAGCAGCCAGGAACTAGCGGGGACCTACAATGAGCAGTTCTTC.

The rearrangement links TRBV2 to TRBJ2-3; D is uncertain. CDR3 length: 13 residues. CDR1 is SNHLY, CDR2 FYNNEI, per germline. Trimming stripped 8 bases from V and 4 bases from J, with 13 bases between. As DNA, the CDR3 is TGTGCCAGCCGGCAGAACGGTCCAGATACGCAGTATTTT. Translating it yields CASRQNGPDTQYF.

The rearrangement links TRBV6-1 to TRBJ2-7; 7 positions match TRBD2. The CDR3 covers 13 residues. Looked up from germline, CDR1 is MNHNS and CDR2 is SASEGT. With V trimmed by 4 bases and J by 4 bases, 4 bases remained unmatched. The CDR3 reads CASSGWGGYEQYF. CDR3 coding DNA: TGTGCCAGCAGTGGGTGGGGGGGTTACGAGCAGTACTTC.